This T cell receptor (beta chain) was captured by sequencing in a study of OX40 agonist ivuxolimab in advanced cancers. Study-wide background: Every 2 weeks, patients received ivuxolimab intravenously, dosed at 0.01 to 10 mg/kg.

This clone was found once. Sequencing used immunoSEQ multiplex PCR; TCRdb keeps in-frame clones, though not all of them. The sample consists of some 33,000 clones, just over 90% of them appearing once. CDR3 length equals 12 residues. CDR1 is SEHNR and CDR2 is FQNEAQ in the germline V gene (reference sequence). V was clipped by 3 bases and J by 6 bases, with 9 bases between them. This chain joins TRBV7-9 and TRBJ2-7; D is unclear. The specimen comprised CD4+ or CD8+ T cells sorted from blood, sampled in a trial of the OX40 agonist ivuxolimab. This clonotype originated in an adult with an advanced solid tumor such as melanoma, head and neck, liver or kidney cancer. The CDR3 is CASSFVRAEQYF. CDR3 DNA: TGTGCCAGCAGCTTTGTAAGGGCCGAGCAGTACTTC.